Only a few counts were recorded for the clone carrying this T cell receptor (beta chain). The sample comes from a study of cytomegalovirus exposure and HLA in healthy donors. Between the trimmed V and J ends, which lost 0 bases and 1 base, there was a span of 6 bases. CDR3 size: 14 residues. From germline, CDR1 is MNHNY and CDR2 SVGAGI (reference sequence). The PCR used 60 Vbeta and 13 Jbeta primers. Sequencing was performed with immunoSEQ multiplex PCR; in TCRdb, only in-frame clones are kept and a portion is missing. The data hold more than 100,000 clones, with 55% to 65% observed a single time. This sequence joins TRBV6-6 and TRBJ1-1, with D perhaps matching TRBD1 (6 bases). This receptor was identified in a man in his forties in good health and CMV-seropositive. Sequencing input: PBMCs. The CDR3 region has the DNA TGTGCCAGCAGTTACTCGACAGGGAACACTGAAGCTTTCTTT. It is translated as CASSYSTGNTEAFF.